Reported below is one TCR beta chain. Participants reported their clinical history, and cohort assignment relied on those reports. V shed 6 bases and J shed 11 bases, with 15 bases lying between them. This CDR3 has 11 residues. Germline values: CDR1 SQVTM, CDR2 ANQGSEA. Original handling: Nucleated cell number was recorded as an estimate derived from reference gene primer amplification. The repertoire was sequenced with immunoSEQ multiplex PCR; TCRdb's copy has only in-frame clones and lacks some. That table supplies the V and J calls and clone size; D and trimming were determined from the DNA. The sample shows around 450,000 clones, 87% of them seen only once. The sample comes from a study of blood T cell repertoires in COVID-19. Study details: Acute and convalescent COVID-19 samples came from the United States, Italy and Spain.

The specimen sequenced was PBMCs or T cells enriched from blood (not recorded which). The chain has TRBV29-1 and TRBJ2-3; TRBD1 is a possible D gene (6 bases). The clonotype originates from a woman aged 18-30 years with acute COVID-19. CDR3 nucleotides: TGCAGCGTAAACAGGGAAGGTCTGCAGTATTTT. It is translated as CSVNREGLQYF.